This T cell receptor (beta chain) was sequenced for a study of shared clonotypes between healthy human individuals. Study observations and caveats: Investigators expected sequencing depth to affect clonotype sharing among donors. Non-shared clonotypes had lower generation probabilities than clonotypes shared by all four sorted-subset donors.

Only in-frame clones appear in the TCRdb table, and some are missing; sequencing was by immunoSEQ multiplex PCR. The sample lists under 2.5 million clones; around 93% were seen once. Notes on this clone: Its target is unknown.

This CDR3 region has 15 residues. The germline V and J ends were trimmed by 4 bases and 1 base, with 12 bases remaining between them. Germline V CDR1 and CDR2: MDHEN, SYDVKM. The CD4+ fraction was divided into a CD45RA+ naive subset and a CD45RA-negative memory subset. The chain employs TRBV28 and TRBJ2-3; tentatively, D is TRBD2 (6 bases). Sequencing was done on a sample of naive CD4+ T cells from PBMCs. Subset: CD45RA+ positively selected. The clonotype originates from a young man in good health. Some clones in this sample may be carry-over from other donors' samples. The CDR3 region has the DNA TGTGCCAGCAGTTCACGGCAGCGGGGCACAGATACGCAGTATTTT. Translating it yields CASSSRQRGTDTQYF.